This T cell receptor (beta chain) stems from a study of identical twins' blood T cells. In the original processing: Each donor had about 95,000 to nearly 550,000 clonotypes. One entry per CDR3 protein results from TCRdb running MiXCR on the 5' RACE reads. Clone size and V and J calls follow TCRdb, not the original study. The table has roughly 380,000 distinct CDR3 sequences, about 28% seen once. V dropped 3 bases and J dropped 2 bases, with 10 bases sitting between them. Germline loops: CDR1 SNHLY, CDR2 FYNNEI. The CDR3 runs 14 residues. Broader study findings: Each donor's most abundant TCRbeta clonotypes shared more CDR3 sequences with her twin than unrelated donors. Environmental influences on twin similarity could not be excluded.

Notes on this clonotype: Its antigen remains unknown.

This clonotype was obtained from a woman between 18 and 55 years old in good health. The sequenced material came from PBMCs. V usage is TRBV2 and J usage is TRBJ1-2; possibly TRBD1 for D (6 bases). CDR3 DNA: TGTGCCAGCAGTGATACGGGGGCGAACTATGGCTACACCTTC. This gives the protein CASSDTGANYGYTF.